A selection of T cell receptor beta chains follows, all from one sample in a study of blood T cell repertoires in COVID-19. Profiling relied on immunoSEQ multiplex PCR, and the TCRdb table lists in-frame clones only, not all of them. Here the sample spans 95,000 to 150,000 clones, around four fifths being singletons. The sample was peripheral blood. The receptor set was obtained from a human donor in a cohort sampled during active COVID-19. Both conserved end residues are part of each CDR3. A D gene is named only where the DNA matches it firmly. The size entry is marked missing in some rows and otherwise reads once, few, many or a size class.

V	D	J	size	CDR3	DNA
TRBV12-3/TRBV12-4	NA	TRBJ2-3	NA	CASSFGDTQYF	TGTGCCAGCAGTTTCGGGGATACGCAGTATTTT
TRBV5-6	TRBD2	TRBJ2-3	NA	CASSLGLAGGPTQYF	TGTGCCAGCAGCTTGGGACTAGCGGGGGGGCCTACGCAGTATTTT
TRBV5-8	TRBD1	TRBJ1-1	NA	CASSRLQGDTEAFF	TGTGCCAGCAGCCGATTGCAGGGGGACACTGAAGCTTTCTTT
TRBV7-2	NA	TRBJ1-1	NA	CASSLQARGNTEAFF	TGTGCCAGCAGCTTACAAGCTCGAGGGAACACTGAAGCTTTCTTT
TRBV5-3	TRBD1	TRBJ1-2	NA	CARSTQGDPLYGYTF	TGTGCCAGAAGCACCCAGGGGGATCCCCTTTATGGCTACACCTTC
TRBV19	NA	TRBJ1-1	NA	CASSTRRRSLEAFF	TGTGCCAGTAGTACCCGAAGGAGGAGTCTTGAAGCTTTCTTT
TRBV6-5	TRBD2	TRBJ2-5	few	CAGSPVVRGGETQYF	TGTGCCGGATCTCCGGTAGTGCGGGGGGGGGAGACCCAGTACTTC
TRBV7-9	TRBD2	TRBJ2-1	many	CASRPGLAGSGEQFF	TGTGCCAGCCGCCCGGGACTAGCGGGATCAGGGGAGCAGTTCTTC
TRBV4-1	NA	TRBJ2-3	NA	CASSSLSTDTQYF	TGCGCCAGCAGCTCCCTGAGCACAGATACGCAGTATTTT
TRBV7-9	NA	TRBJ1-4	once	CASSNRDTRREKLFF	TGTGCCAGCAGCAATCGGGACACGAGAAGGGAAAAACTGTTTTTT
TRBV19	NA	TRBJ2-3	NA	CASSTPSTDTQYF	TGTGCCAGTAGTACTCCCAGCACAGATACGCAGTATTTT
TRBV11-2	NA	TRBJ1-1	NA	CASSLASPGGRTEAFF	TGTGCCAGCAGCTTAGCGTCTCCCGGGGGACGGACTGAAGCTTTCTTT
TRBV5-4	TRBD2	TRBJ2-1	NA	CASSTTRGGSNEQFF	TGTGCCAGCAGTACCACGCGGGGGGGCAGCAATGAGCAGTTCTTC
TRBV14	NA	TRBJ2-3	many	CASSHQNTDTQYF	TGTGCCAGCAGCCACCAGAACACAGATACGCAGTATTTT
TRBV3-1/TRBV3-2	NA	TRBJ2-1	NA	CASSQDAGRYNEQFF	TGTGCCAGCAGCCAAGATGCTGGCAGATACAATGAGCAGTTCTTC
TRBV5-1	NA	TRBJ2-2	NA	CASSLSLDSLLNTGELFF	TGCGCCAGCAGCTTGTCCCTTGACTCCCTTTTAAACACCGGGGAGCTGTTTTTT
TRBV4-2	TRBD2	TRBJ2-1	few	CASSQAEREGGILNEQFF	TGTGCCAGCAGCCAAGCCGAGCGGGAGGGGGGGATTCTTAATGAGCAGTTCTTC
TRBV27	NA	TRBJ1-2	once	CASSSVGGRGYGYTF	TGTGCCAGCAGTTCCGTGGGAGGGCGAGGCTATGGCTACACCTTC
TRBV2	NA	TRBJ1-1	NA	CASRADRGAFF	TGTGCCAGCAGGGCGGATCGAGGAGCTTTCTTT
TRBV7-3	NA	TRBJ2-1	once	CASSLIGVGDEQFF	TGTGCCAGCAGCTTAATAGGGGTAGGGGATGAGCAGTTCTTC
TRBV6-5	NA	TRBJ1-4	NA	CASSIGRVFGEKLFF	TGTGCCAGCAGTATAGGGCGGGTGTTCGGTGAAAAACTGTTTTTT
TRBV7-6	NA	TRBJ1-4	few	CASSNRQDINEKLFF	TGTGCCAGCAGCAACCGACAAGATATTAATGAAAAACTGTTTTTT
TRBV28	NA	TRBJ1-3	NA	CASSLGQVSGNTIYF	TGTGCCAGCAGTTTAGGTCAGGTCTCTGGAAACACCATATATTTT
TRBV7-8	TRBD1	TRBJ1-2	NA	CASSPRVRDSYGYTF	TGTGCCAGCAGCCCCCGGGTCCGGGACAGCTATGGCTACACCTTC